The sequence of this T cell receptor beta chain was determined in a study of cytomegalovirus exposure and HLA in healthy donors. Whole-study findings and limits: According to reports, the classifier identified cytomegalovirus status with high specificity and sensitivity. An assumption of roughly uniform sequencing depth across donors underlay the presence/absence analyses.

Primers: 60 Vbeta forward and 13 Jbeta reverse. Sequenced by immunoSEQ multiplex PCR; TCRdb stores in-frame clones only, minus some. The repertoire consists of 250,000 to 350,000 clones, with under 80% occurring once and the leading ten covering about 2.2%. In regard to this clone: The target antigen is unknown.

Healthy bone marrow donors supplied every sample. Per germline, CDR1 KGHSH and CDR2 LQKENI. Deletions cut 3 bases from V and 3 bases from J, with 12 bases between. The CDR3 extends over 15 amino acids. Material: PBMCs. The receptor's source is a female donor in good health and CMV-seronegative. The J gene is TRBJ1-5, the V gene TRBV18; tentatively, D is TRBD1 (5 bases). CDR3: CASSPPRRDNQPQHF. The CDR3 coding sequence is TGTGCCAGCTCACCCCCCCGCAGGGACAATCAGCCCCAGCATTTT.